Below, 19 T cell receptor beta chains from the same sample are listed, as sequenced in a study of a mutant IDH1 vaccine in newly diagnosed glioma. For these receptors, no antigen is known. Specified time point: week 23, last vaccination. Doses comprised 300 ug of mutant IDH1 20-mer peptide each, plus topical imiquimod. Assay used: immunoSEQ multiplex PCR; TCRdb lists only in-frame clones, some missing. The sample carries roughly 19,000 clones, roughly 78% recorded once. This specimen was PBMCs, taken from a glioma patient whose treatment included an IDH1 peptide vaccine. All receptors derive from a man aged 30 to 39 with glioma.

The chain's CDR3 is CASSKGGETQYF. Here the CDR3 DNA reads TGTGCCAGCAGCAAAGGGGGAGAGACCCAGTACTTC. This sequence joins TRBV21-1 and TRBJ2-5. TRBV21-1 is assigned pseudogene status. The CDR3 loop spans 12 amino acids.

This chain connects TRBV7-2 to TRBJ1-5; D gene uncertain. CDR3 length equals 14 residues. Germline V gene data show CDR1 as SGHTA and CDR2 as FQGNSA. The germline V and J ends were trimmed by 5 bases and 0 bases, with 8 bases remaining between them. CDR3 region: CASSQEYSNQPQHF. The CDR3 bases are TGTGCCAGCAGCCAGGAGTATAGCAATCAGCCCCAGCATTTT.

The V and J genes are TRBV19 and TRBJ1-5; maybe TRBD1 (5 bases). The CDR3 extends over 15 amino acids. The V gene lost 6 bases and the J gene lost 9 bases, with 21 bases spanning the gap. Germline CDR1 reads LNHDA; CDR2 reads SQIVND (reference sequence). This CDR3 reads CASRRSGDGRTPQHF. The CDR3 DNA sequence: TGTGCCAGTAGACGTAGCGGGGACGGTCGGACGCCCCAGCATTTT. The whole variable domain, filled in from reference TRBV19 and TRBJ1-5, reads DGGITQSPKYLFRKEGQNVTLSCEQNLNHDAMYWYRQDPGQGLRLIYYSQIVNDFQKGDIAEGYSVSREKKESFPLTVTSAQKNPTAFYLCASRRSGDGRTPQHFGDGTRLSIL.

By sample fraction, this clone is medium-sized. The chain recombines TRBV6-4 with TRBJ2-7, with unresolved D. The CDR3 has 13 amino acids. Germline CDR1 reads MRHNA; CDR2 reads SNTAGT. The germline V and J ends were trimmed by 0 bases and 9 bases, with 12 bases remaining between them. The CDR3 DNA reads as TGTGCCAGCAGTGACTCCCCGGCGCGACTGCAGTACTTC. Protein sequence: CASSDSPARLQYF.

This chain joins TRBV5-4 and TRBJ2-7, with D unresolved. Germline-derived CDR1 and CDR2 are SGHNT and YYREEE (reference sequence). This CDR3 is 13 amino acids long. V was clipped by 4 bases and J by 4 bases, with 12 bases between them. CDR3 protein: CASSPWGGYEQYF. In DNA, the CDR3 is TGTGCCAGCAGCCCCTGGGGTGGATACGAGCAGTACTTC.

This chain joins TRBV30 and TRBJ2-7; 7 nucleotides line up with TRBD1. The V gene end was trimmed by 3 bases and the J gene end by 0 bases; junction bases not matched to a gene: 8. Looked up from germline, CDR1 is GTSNPN and CDR2 is SVGIG (reference sequence). CDR3 length: 15 amino acids. In DNA form, the CDR3 reads TGTGCCTGGAGCGGACAGGCGCTAAGCTCCTACGAGCAGTACTTC. As protein: CAWSGQALSSYEQYF. The variable domain in full, completed from reference TRBV30 and TRBJ2-7, reads SQTIHQWPATLVQPVGSPLSLECTVEGTSNPNLYWYRQAAGRGLQLLFYSVGIGQISSEVPQNLSASRPQDRQFILSSKKLLLSDSGFYLCAWSGQALSSYEQYFGPGTRLTVT.

This clone was counted a single time. The V and J genes are TRBV14 and TRBJ2-7; TRBD2 matches at 12 bases. The V segment lost 4 bases and the J segment 3 bases; nucleotides outside the gene matches: 16. The length of the CDR3 is 19 residues. Germline-derived CDR1 and CDR2 are SGHDN and FVKESK. The DNA of the CDR3 is TGTGCCAGCAGCCCTACGGGACTAGCGGGTCCAACCCTCTTCTACGAGCAGTACTTC. This codes for CASSPTGLAGPTLFYEQYF.

This sequence joins TRBV13 and TRBJ2-1; possible D gene TRBD1, 6 bases. CDR1 PRHDT and CDR2 FYEKMQ come from the germline V gene (reference sequence). This CDR3 has 14 amino acids. V was cut by 5 bases and J by 4 bases, with 12 bases left in between. For the CDR3, the DNA is TGTGCCAGCAGCCGAGACAGGACTTACAATGAGCAGTTCTTC. It codes for CASSRDRTYNEQFF.

This chain links TRBV7-8 with TRBJ1-2; maybe TRBD1 (6 bases). V dropped 5 bases and J dropped 4 bases, with 11 bases sitting between them. Germline V gene lookup returns CDR1 SGHVS and CDR2 FQNEAQ. The CDR3 is 13 residues long. DNA of the CDR3: TGTGCCAGCAGCCCGGACAGCTCCTATGGCTACACCTTC. Translated, it gives CASSPDSSYGYTF.

V gene TRBV5-1 combines with J gene TRBJ1-4; D uncertain. This CDR3 has 13 residues. V lost 4 bases and J 1 base, leaving 5 bases between the germline ends. Germline CDR1 and CDR2: SGHRS and YFSETQ. DNA for the CDR3: TGCGCCAGCAGCCCGTTAACTAATGAAAAACTGTTTTTT. It codes for CASSPLTNEKLFF.

The V call is TRBV5-1, the J call TRBJ2-7, with a tentative D call TRBD1 (6 bases). V lost 4 bases to trimming and J lost 3 bases, with 11 bases between them. CDR3 length: 13 residues. Germline CDR1 is SGHRS and CDR2 is YFSETQ. CDR3 loop: CASSRDTNYEQYF. CDR3 DNA sequence: TGCGCCAGCAGCCGGGACACAAACTACGAGCAGTACTTC.

The gene calls are TRBV19 and TRBJ2-5; the match to TRBD1 covers 8 bases. Germline trimming cut 3 bases from V and 4 bases from J; bases unmatched to any gene: 4. The germline CDR1 and CDR2 sequences are LNHDA and SQIVND (reference sequence). The CDR3 totals 14 residues. In nucleotides, the CDR3 is TGTGCCAGTAGTATGTGGGACAGGAGAGAGACCCAGTACTTC. This encodes CASSMWDRRETQYF.

The V and J genes are TRBV4-1 and TRBJ1-5; no reliable D call. The CDR3 runs 14 residues. V was shortened by 2 bases and J by 3 bases, with 8 bases between the two germline ends. Germline CDR1 MGHRA, CDR2 YSYEKL. This CDR3 is CASSQTDLNQPQHF. In nucleotides, the CDR3 is TGCGCCAGCAGCCAAACGGACCTCAATCAGCCCCAGCATTTT.

This clone was seen a handful of times. The CDR3 coding sequence is TGTGCCACCAGCGAGGCGCAGGGCGGATATGGCTACACCTTC. Translated, it gives CATSEAQGGYGYTF. This chain joins TRBV15 and TRBJ1-2, with a weak D call TRBD1 (5 bases). This CDR3 region has 14 residues. The V and J ends lost 5 bases and 5 bases respectively, with 15 bases between them. Germline CDR1 and CDR2: LNHNV and YYDKDF (reference sequence).

In DNA, the CDR3 is TGTGCCAGCAGTTACTCGGGGACAGGGTCCTACAATGAGCAGTTCTTC. This gives the protein CASSYSGTGSYNEQFF. The V gene is TRBV6-5, the J gene TRBJ2-1; 9 bases fit TRBD1. Trimming took 0 bases from V and 1 from J; bases not matched to a gene: 1. Germline loops: CDR1 MNHEY, CDR2 SVGAGI. The CDR3 extends over 16 amino acids.

The chain joins TRBV6-5 to TRBJ2-3; D is possibly TRBD2 (5 bases). The length of the CDR3 is 14 residues. Germline CDR1 reads MNHEY; CDR2 reads SVGAGI. Trimming left V 0 bases short and J 5 bases short, with 9 bases between. As DNA, the CDR3 is TGTGCCAGCAGTTACTCTGCTGGGAGAGATACGCAGTATTTT. It specifies CASSYSAGRDTQYF.

This clone was found a few times. The chain combines TRBV7-9 with TRBJ1-1, with D perhaps TRBD1 (5 bases). Trimming cost V 5 bases and J 4 bases, with 17 bases left between them. This CDR3 has 15 amino acids. The germline gives CDR1 SEHNR, CDR2 FQNEAQ (reference sequence). CDR3: CASSLLSPQGTEAFF. The CDR3 DNA reads as TGTGCCAGCAGCCTTCTAAGTCCTCAGGGCACTGAAGCTTTCTTT.

The chain uses TRBV30 and TRBJ2-5, with 10 bases lining up with TRBD1. The end of the DNA fits TRBJ2-7 better, so the J call may be wrong. The CDR3 contains 13 residues. Germline loops: CDR1 GTSNPN, CDR2 SVGIG (reference sequence). CDR3 DNA: TGTGCCTGGATGGGGACAGGGGTCCACGAGCAGTACTTC. Amino acids: CAWMGTGVHEQYF.

The chain is built from TRBV2 and TRBJ1-5; a weak D match, TRBD1 (6 bases). CDR1 and CDR2 (germline): SNHLY, FYNNEI. V lost 6 bases to trimming and J lost 16 bases, with 22 bases between them. The CDR3 sequence is 13 residues long. The CDR3 nucleotides are TGTGCCAGCAGGGATTTACGGGACACGAGCAATCATTTT. Amino acids: CASRDLRDTSNHF.